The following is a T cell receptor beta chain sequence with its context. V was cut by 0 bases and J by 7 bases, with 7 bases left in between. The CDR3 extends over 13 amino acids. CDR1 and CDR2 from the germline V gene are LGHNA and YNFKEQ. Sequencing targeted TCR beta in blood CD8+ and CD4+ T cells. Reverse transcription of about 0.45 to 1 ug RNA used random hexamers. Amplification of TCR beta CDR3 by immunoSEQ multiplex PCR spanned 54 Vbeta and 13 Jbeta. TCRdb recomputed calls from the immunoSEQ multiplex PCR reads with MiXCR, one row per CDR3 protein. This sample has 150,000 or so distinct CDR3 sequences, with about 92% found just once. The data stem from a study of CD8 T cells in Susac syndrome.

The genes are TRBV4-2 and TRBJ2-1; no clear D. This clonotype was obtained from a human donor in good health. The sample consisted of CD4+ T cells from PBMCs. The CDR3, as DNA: TGTGCCAGCAGCCAAGATAGCAGGAATGAGCAGTTCTTC. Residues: CASSQDSRNEQFF.